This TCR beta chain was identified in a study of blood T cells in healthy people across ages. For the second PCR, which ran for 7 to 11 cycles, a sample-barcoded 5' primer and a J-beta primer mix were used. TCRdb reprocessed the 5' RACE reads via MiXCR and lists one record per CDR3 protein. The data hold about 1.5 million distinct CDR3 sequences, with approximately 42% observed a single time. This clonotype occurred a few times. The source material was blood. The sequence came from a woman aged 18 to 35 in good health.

CDR3 sequence (DNA): TGTGCCAGCAGTCCTCCGTCCGGAAACACCATATATTTT. Its protein is CASSPPSGNTIYF. The chain joins TRBV12-3 or TRBV12-4 to TRBJ1-3, with D unresolved. The V gene lost 5 bases and the J gene lost 4 bases, with 9 bases spanning the gap. The CDR3 covers 13 residues.